One sample yielded the 9 T cell receptor beta chains listed below, sequenced in a study of T cells expressing NK-cell markers. TCRdb derives one entry per CDR3 protein from the 5' RACE reads, leaving out DNA. This listing includes around 380,000 distinct CDR3 sequences. The sample was blood T cells: a sorted CD56 or NKG2C T cell subset, CD4+ or CD8+ T cells, or bulk PBMC T cells (not recorded which). Every receptor here comes from a woman aged 50 to 65 in good health.

The chain uses TRBV20-1 and TRBJ1-6; TCRdb names TRBD1, which stays unverified in the absence of DNA. CDR1 is DFQATT and CDR2 is SNEGSKA in the germline V gene (reference sequence). This CDR3 spans 14 amino acids. The CDR3 loop is CSARDPGYNSPLHF.

This sequence joins TRBV20-1 and TRBJ2-7; checking the TCRdb D call of TRBD1 is not possible without DNA. The CDR3 spans 15 residues. Germline V gene lookup returns CDR1 DFQATT and CDR2 SNEGSKA (reference sequence). CDR3 in amino acids: CSAFPRTMSSYEQYF.

The rearrangement uses TRBV29-1 and TRBJ1-1; the D call of TRBD1 rests on TCRdb alone, since no DNA is present to check it. This CDR3 has 11 residues. The germline V gene encodes CDR1 SQVTM and CDR2 ANQGSEA. CDR3 loop: CSVYPGEGAFF.

V and J are TRBV29-1 and TRBJ2-1. Germline V gives CDR1 SQVTM, CDR2 ANQGSEA. This CDR3 spans 15 amino acids. This CDR3 reads CSVKNGVGPYNEQFF.

The rearrangement joins TRBV20-1 to TRBJ2-3; TCRdb proposes TRBD2, but this gene call is untestable without DNA. This CDR3 region has 14 residues. Germline assignment: CDR1 DFQATT and CDR2 SNEGSKA (reference sequence). The CDR3 region is CSARGAHGPDTQYF.

This chain uses TRBV5-1 with TRBJ2-3. The CDR3 has 14 amino acids. The germline V gene encodes CDR1 SGHRS and CDR2 YFSETQ. CDR3 sequence reads: CASSYEQGTDTQYF.

CDR3 sequence: CATAGLAGETQYF. V is TRBV10-3 and J is TRBJ2-5; TCRdb designates TRBD2, a call that cannot be tested without DNA. The CDR3 consists of 13 residues. CDR1 and CDR2 from the germline V gene are ENHRY and SYGVKD.

V and J are TRBV10-3 and TRBJ2-5; TCRdb's D call of TRBD1 is untestable without DNA. Germline loops: CDR1 ENHRY, CDR2 SYGVKD. The CDR3 covers 12 residues. CDR3 sequence: CAIGGGKETQYF.

The chain recombines TRBV4-1 with TRBJ2-1; TCRdb's D call, TRBD1, is unchecked because there is no DNA. CDR3 length equals 15 residues. Looked up from germline, CDR1 is MGHRA and CDR2 is YSYEKL. The CDR3 reads CASRPWTGGYNEQFF.